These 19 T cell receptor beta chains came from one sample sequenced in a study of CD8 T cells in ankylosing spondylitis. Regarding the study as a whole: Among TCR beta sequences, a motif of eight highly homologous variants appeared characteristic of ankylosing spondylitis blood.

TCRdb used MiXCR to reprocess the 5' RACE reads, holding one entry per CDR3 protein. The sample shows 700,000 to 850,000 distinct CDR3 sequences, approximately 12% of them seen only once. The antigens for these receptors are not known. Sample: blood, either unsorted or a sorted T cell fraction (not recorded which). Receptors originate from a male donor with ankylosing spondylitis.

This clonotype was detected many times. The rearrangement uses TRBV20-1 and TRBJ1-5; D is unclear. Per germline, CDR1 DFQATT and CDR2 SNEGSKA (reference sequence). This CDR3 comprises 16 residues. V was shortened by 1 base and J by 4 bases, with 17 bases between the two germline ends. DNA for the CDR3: TGCAGTGCTAGAGTTAACGGCGGCAGTATTAATCAGCCCCAGCATTTT. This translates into CSARVNGGSINQPQHF.

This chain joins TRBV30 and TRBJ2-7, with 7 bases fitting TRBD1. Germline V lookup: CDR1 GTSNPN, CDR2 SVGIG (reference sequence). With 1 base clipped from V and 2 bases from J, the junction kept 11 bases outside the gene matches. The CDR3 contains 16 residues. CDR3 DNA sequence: TGTGCCTGGAGTGGGACAGGAACCCTAGGCACCTACGAGCAGTACTTC. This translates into CAWSGTGTLGTYEQYF.

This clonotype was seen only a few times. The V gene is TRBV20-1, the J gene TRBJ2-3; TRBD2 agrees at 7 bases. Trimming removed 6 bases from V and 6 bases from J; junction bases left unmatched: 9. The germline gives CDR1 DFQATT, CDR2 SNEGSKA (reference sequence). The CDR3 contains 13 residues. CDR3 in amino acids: CSAPGLPHDTQYF. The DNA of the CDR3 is TGCAGTGCCCCGGGACTACCGCACGATACGCAGTATTTT.

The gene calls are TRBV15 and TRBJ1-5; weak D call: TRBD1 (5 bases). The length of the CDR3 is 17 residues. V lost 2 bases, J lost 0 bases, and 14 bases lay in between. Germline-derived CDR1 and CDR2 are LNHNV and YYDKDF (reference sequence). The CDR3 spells CATSRKGDSDSNQPQHF. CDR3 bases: TGTGCCACCAGCAGAAAGGGTGACAGCGATAGCAATCAGCCCCAGCATTTT.

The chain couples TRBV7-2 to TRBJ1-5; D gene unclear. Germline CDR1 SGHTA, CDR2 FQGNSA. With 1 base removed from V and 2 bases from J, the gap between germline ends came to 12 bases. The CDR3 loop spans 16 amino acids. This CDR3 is CASSLVAVGGNQPQHF. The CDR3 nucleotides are TGTGCCAGCAGCTTAGTAGCGGTGGGCGGCAATCAGCCCCAGCATTTT.

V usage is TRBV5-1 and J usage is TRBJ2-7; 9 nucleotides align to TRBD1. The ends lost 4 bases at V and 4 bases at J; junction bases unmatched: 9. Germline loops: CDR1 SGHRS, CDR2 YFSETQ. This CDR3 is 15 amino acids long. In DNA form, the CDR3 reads TGCGCCAGCAGCCAGTCCGGGACAGGGTATTACGAGCAGTACTTC. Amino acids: CASSQSGTGYYEQYF.

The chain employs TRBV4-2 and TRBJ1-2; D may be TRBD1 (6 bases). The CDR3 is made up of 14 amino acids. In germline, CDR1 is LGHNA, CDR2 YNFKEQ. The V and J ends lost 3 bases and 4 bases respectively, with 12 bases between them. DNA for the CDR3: TGTGCCAGCAGCCAGAGGGGGGCTAGCTATGGCTACACCTTC. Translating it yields CASSQRGASYGYTF.

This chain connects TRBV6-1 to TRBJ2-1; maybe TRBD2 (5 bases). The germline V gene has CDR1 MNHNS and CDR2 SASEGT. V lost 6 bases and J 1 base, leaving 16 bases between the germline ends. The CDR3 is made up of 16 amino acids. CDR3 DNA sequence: TGTGCCAGCAGCCCCGGAGGAGGAAAATCCTACAATGAGCAGTTCTTC. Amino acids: CASSPGGGKSYNEQFF.

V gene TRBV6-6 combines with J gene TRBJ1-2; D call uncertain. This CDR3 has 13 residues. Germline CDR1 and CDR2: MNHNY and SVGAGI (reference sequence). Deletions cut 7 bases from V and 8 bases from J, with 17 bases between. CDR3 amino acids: CASTQVTAWGYTF. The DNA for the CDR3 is TGTGCCAGCACCCAAGTAACGGCTTGGGGCTACACCTTC.

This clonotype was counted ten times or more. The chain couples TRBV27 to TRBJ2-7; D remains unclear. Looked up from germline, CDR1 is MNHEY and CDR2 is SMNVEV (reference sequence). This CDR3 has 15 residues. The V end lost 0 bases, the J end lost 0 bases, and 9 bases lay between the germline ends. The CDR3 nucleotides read TGTGCCAGCAGTTTATCGTCCGGCACCTCCTACGAGCAGTACTTC. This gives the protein CASSLSSGTSYEQYF.

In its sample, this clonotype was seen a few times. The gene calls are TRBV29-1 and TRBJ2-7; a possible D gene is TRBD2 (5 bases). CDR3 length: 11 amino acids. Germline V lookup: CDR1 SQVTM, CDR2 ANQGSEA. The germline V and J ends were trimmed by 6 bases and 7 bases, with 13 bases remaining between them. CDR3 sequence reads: CSVKTPGEQYF. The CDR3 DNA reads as TGCAGCGTGAAAACTCCGGGGGAGCAGTACTTC.

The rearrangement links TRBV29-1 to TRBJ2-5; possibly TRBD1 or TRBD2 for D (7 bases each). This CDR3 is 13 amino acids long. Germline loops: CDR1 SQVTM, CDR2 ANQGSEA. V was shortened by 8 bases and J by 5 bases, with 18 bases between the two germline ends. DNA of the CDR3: TGCAGCACCCGGGGAGGGGGCCGCGAGACCCAGTACTTC. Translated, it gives CSTRGGGRETQYF.

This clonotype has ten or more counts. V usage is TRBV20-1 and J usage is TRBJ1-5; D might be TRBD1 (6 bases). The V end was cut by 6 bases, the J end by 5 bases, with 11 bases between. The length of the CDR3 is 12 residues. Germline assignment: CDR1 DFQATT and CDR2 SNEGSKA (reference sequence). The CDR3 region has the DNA TGCAGTGCCCTACAGGGTTATCAGCCCCAGCATTTT. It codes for CSALQGYQPQHF.

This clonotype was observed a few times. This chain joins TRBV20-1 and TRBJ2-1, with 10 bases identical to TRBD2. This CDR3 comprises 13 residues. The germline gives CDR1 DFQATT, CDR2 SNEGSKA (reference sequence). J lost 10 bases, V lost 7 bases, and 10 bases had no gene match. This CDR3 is CSGTSGIPREQFF. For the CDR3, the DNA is TGCAGTGGGACTAGCGGTATTCCGCGGGAGCAGTTCTTC.

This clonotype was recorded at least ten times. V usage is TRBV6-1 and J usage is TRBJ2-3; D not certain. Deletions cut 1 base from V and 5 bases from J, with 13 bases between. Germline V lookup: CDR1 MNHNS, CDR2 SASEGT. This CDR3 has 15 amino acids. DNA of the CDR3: TGTGCCAGCAGTGAAGACCCGCGCAGCGTAGATACGCAGTATTTT. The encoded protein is CASSEDPRSVDTQYF.

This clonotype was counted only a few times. For the CDR3, the DNA is TGTGCCAGCAGTTACCTCCAGCGGGGCAACACAGATACGCAGTATTTT. Protein: CASSYLQRGNTDTQYF. The gene calls are TRBV6-2 or TRBV6-3 and TRBJ2-3; 7 bases are a match to TRBD2. CDR3 length: 16 amino acids. Germline CDR1 MNHEY, CDR2 SVGEGT. The junction had 7 bases not matched to a gene; V was cut back by 2 bases and J by 2 bases.

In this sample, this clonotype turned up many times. The CDR3 loop is CSAGTVYNEQFF. CDR3 coding DNA: TGCAGTGCTGGGACGGTCTACAATGAGCAGTTCTTC. V and J are TRBV20-1 and TRBJ2-1; D possibly uses TRBD1 or TRBD2 (5 bases each). Deletions cut 5 bases from V and 3 bases from J, with 8 bases between. The CDR3 length is 12 residues. Germline CDR1 and CDR2: DFQATT and SNEGSKA (reference sequence).

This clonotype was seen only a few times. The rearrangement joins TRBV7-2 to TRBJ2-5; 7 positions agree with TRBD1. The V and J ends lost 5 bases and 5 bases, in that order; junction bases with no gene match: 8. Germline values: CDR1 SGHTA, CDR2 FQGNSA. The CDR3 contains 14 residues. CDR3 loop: CASSLQGGYETQYF. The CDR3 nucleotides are TGTGCCAGCAGCCTCCAAGGGGGCTACGAGACCCAGTACTTC.

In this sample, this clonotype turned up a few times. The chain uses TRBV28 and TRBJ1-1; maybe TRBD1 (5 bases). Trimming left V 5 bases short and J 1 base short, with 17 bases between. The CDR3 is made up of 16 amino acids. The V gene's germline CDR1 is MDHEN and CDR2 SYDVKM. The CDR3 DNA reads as TGTGCCAGCAGTACTCCCCCAGGGACTAAGAACACTGAAGCTTTCTTT. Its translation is CASSTPPGTKNTEAFF.